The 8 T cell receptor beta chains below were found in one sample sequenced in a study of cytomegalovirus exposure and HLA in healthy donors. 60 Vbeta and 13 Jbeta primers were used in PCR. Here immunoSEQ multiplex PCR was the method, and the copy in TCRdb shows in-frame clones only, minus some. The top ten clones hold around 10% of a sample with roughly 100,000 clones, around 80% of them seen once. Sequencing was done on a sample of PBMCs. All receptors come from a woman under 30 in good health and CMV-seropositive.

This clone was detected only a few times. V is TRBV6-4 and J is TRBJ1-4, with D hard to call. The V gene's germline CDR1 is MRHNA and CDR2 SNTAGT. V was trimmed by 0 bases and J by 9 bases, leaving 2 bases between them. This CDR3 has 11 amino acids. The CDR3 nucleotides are TGTGCCAGCAGTGACTCTAAAAAACTGTTTTTT. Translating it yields CASSDSKKLFF.

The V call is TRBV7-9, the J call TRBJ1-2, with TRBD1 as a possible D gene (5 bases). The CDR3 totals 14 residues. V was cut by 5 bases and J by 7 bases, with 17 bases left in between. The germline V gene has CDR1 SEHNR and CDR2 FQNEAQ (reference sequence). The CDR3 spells CASSASVGGGGYTF. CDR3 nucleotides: TGTGCCAGCAGCGCGTCTGTGGGGGGAGGTGGCTACACCTTC.

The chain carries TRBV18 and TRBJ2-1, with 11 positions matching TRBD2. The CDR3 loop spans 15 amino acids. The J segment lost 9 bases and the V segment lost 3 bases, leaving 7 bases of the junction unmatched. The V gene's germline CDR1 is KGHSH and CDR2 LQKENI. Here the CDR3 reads CASSPSGRAFSEQFF. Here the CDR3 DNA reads TGTGCCAGCTCACCTAGCGGGAGGGCCTTTAGTGAGCAGTTCTTC.

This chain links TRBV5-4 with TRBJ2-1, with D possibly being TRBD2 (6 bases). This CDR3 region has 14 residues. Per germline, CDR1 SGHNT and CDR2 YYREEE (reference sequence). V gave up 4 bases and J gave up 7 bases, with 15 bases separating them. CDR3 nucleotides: TGTGCCAGCAGCCTCGGGGGACCAGGAAATGAGCAGTTCTTC. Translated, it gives CASSLGGPGNEQFF.

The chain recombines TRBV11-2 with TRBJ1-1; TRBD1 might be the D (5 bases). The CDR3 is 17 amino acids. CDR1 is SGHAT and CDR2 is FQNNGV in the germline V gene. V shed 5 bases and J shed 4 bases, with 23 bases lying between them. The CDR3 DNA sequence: TGTGCCAGCAGCCGGGGACTGGGGCGGCTGAAGAGCACTGAAGCTTTCTTT. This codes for CASSRGLGRLKSTEAFF.

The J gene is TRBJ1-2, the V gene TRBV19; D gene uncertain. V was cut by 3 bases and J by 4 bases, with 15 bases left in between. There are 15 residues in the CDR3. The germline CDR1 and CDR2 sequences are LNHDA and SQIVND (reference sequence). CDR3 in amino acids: CASSMAAGGIYGYTF. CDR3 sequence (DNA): TGTGCCAGTAGTATGGCGGCTGGAGGGATCTATGGCTACACCTTC.

This CDR3 reads CASSPLGATGNTEAFF. The CDR3 nucleotides are TGTGCCAGCAGCCCTCTAGGCGCGACAGGGAACACTGAAGCTTTCTTT. The chain couples TRBV7-9 to TRBJ1-1, with a tentative D call TRBD1 (6 bases). Trimming cost V 5 bases and J 1 base, with 17 bases left between them. The germline V gene encodes CDR1 SEHNR and CDR2 FQNEAQ (reference sequence). The CDR3 totals 16 residues.

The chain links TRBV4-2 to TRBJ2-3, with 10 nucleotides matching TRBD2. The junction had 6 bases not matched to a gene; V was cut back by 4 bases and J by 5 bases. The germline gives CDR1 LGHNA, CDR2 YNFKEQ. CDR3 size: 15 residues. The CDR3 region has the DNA TGTGCCAGCAGCCGCCTAGCGGGAGTTGAAGATACGCAGTATTTT. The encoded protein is CASSRLAGVEDTQYF.